This T cell receptor (beta chain) stems from a study of blood T cell repertoires in COVID-19. Study-wide background: Donors in the United States, Italy and Spain gave samples during acute or convalescent COVID-19. Nucleic acid was either cDNA or gDNA, and it came from T cells, B-cell-depleted T cells, or PBMCs.

Germline CDR1 SGHRS, CDR2 YFSETQ. This CDR3 has 11 residues. Trimming pared 4 bases from V and 12 bases from J, leaving 11 bases between. In the source study's methods: Nucleated cell counts were estimated from reference gene primer amplification. Using immunoSEQ multiplex PCR, the repertoire was profiled, and TCRdb retains in-frame clones only, with some absent. That table furnishes V, J and clone size, whereas the DNA furnished D and trimming. The sample has about 320,000 clones, approximately 85% seen once; the top ten hold around 7.8%. The material sequenced was peripheral blood. This sequence joins TRBV5-1 and TRBJ2-1; D is unresolved. The TCR sequence derives from a human donor in a cohort sampled during active COVID-19. CDR3 sequence reads: CASSPSTGQFF. The CDR3 DNA reads TGCGCCAGCAGCCCCTCCACGGGGCAGTTCTTC.